Sequencing of this TCR beta chain was carried out in a study of T-cell reconstitution after alpha-beta-depleted transplantation in children. This clonotype was seen more than once but under ten times. The antigen is not known. Germline loops: CDR1 SNHLY, CDR2 FYNNEI. The CDR3 length is 16 residues. Trimming shortened V by 6 bases and J by 7 bases, and 22 bases separated the two germline ends. A library of TCRbeta sequences, prepared with unique molecular identifiers, was generated. TCRdb processed the PCR reads anew with MiXCR; each CDR3 protein has one entry. The sample holds about 830,000 distinct CDR3 sequences, around 15% seen once. Study observations and caveats: It was reported that alpha-beta T cells came from several hundred expanded graft clones (about two months after transplant). By one year post-transplant, T-cell counts and diversity largely arose from T cells that were newly produced. Some patients' high day-60 TCRbeta diversity was traced to surviving recipient T cells and thymic progenitors.

The V and J genes are TRBV2 and TRBJ2-1; tentative D call: TRBD2 (7 bases). This sample comprised PBMCs, mostly from graft donor cells, obtained 360 days after TCRalphabeta/CD19-depleted stem cell transplant. This receptor was identified in a male patient between 5 and 17 years old who had a stem cell transplant for acute lymphoblastic leukemia, so the T cells may come from the graft donor. The CDR3 DNA follows: TGTGCCAGCAGACCCGGAAGGGGGAGGGCCGGAAATGAGCAGTTCTTC. Translating it yields CASRPGRGRAGNEQFF.